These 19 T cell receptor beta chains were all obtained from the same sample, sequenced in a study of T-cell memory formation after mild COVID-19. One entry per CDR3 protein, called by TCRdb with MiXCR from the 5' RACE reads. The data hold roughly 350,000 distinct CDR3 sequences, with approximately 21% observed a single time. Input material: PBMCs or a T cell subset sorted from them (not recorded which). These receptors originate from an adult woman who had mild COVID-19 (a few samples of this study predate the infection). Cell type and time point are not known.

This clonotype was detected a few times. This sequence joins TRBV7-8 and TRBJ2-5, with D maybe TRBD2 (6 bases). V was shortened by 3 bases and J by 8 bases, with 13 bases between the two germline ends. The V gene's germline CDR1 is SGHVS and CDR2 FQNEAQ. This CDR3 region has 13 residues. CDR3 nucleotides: TGTGCCAGCAGCTTTGGCGGGACGTCAACCCAGTACTTC. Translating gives CASSFGGTSTQYF. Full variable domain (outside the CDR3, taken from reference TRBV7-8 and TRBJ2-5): GAGVSQSPRYKVAKRGQDVALRCDPISGHVSLFWYQQALGQGPEFLTYFQNEAQLDKSGLPSDRFFAERPEGSVSTLKIQRTQQEDSAVYLCASSFGGTSTQYFGPGTRLLVL.

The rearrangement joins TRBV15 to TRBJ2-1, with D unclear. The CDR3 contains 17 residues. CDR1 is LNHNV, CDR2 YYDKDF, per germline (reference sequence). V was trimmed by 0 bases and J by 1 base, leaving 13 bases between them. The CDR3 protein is CATSRDFGSLSYNEQFF. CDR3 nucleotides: TGTGCCACCAGCAGAGATTTCGGCTCTCTGTCCTACAATGAGCAGTTCTTC. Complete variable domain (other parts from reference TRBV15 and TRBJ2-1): DAMVIQNPRYQVTQFGKPVTLSCSQTLNHNVMYWYQQKSSQAPKLLFHYYDKDFNNEADTPDNFQSRRPNTSFCFLDIRSPGLGDTAMYLCATSRDFGSLSYNEQFFGPGTRLTVL.

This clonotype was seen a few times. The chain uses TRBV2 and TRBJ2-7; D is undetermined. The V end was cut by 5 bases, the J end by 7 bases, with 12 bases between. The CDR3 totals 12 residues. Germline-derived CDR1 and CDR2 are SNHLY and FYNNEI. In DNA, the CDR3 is TGTGCCAGCAGTTTGCCCCCAAGGGAGCAGTACTTC. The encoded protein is CASSLPPREQYF.

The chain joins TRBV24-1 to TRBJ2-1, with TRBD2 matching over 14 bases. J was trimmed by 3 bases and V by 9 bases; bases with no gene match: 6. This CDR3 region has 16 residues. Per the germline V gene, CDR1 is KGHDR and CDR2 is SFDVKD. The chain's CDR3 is CATSGLAGDVYNEQFF. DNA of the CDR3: TGTGCCACCTCGGGACTAGCGGGAGACGTCTACAATGAGCAGTTCTTC.

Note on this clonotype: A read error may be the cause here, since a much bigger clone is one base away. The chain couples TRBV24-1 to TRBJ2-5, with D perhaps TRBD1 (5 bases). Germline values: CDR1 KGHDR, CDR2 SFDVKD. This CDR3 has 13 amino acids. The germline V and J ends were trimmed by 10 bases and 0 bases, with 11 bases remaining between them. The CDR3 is CATYRGNQETQYF. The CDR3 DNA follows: TGTGCCACATATAGGGGAAACCAAGAGACCCAGTACTTC.

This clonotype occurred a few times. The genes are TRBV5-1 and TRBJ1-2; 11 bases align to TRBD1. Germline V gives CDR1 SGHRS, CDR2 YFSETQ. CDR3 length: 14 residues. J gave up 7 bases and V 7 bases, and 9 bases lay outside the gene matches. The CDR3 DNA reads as TGCGCCAGCGGACCCGGACAGGGGGCGAGTGGCTACACCTTC. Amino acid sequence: CASGPGQGASGYTF.

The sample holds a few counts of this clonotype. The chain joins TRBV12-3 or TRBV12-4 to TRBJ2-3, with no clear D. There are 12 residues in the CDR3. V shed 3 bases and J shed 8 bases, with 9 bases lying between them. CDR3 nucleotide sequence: TGTGCCAGCAGTTTCCGGGTATCTACGCAGTATTTT. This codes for CASSFRVSTQYF.

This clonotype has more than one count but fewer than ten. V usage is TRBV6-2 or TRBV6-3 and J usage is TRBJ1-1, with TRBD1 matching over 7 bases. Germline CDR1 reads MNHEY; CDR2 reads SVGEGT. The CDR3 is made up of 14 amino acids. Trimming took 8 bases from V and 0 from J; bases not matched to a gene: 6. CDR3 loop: CASWPQGLNTEAFF. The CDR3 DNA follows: TGTGCCAGCTGGCCACAGGGGTTGAACACTGAAGCTTTCTTT.

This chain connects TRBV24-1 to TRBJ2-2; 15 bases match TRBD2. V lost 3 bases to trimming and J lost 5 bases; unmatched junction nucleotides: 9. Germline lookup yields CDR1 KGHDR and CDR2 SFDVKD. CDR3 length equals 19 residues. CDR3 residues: CATSDQKAGLAGGTGELFF. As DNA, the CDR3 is TGTGCCACCAGTGATCAAAAGGCGGGACTAGCGGGAGGAACCGGGGAGCTGTTTTTT.

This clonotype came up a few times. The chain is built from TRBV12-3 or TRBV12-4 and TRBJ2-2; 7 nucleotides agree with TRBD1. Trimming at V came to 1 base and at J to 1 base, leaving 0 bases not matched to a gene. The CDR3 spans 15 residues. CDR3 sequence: CASSLGTGNTGELFF. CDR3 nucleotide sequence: TGTGCCAGCAGTTTAGGGACAGGGAACACCGGGGAGCTGTTTTTT.

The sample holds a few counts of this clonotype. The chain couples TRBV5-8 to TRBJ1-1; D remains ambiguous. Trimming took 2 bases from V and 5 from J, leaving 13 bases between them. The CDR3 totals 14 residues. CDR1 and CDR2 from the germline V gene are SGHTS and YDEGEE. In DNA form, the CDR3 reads TGTGCCAGCAGCTTACAAGGGTATGGGACTGAAGCTTTCTTT. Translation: CASSLQGYGTEAFF.

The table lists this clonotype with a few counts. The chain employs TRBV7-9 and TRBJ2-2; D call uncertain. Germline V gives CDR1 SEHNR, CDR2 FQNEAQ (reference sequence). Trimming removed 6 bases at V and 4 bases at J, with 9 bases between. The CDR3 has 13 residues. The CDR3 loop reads CASSPVVTGELFF. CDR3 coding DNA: TGTGCCAGCAGTCCTGTTGTCACCGGGGAGCTGTTTTTT.

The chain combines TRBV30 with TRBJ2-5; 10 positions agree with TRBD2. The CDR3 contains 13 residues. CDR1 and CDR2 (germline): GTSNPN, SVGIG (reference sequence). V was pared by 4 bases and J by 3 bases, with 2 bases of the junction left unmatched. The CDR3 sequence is CAWMGTSEETQYF. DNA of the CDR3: TGTGCCTGGATGGGGACTAGCGAAGAGACCCAGTACTTC.

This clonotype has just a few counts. The CDR3 is CASSHRLGLAGGYQETQYF. The CDR3 DNA follows: TGTGCCAGCAGCCATAGACTGGGACTAGCAGGAGGGTACCAAGAGACCCAGTACTTC. This rearrangement joins TRBV7-2 to TRBJ2-5, with 9 bases identical to TRBD2. Germline-derived CDR1 and CDR2 are SGHTA and FQGNSA. The CDR3 is 19 amino acids. V shed 5 bases, J shed 0 bases, and the junction held 16 bases outside the gene matches.

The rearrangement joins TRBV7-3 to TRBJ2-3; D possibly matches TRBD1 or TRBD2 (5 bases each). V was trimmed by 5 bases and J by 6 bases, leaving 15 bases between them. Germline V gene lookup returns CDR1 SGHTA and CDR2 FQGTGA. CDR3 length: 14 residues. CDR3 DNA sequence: TGTGCCAGCAGCCCCGGGACCTCCAGGGATACGCAGTATTTT. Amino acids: CASSPGTSRDTQYF.

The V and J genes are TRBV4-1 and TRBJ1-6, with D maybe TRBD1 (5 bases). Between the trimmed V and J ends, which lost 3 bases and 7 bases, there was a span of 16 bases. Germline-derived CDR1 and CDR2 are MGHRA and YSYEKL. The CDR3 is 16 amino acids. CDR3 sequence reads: CASSHRRGVGNSPLHF. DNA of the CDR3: TGCGCCAGCAGCCACCGGCGGGGGGTCGGGAATTCACCCCTCCACTTT.

This CDR3 reads CASRTGTGDTEAFF. CDR3 coding DNA: TGTGCCAGCAGGACCGGGACAGGGGATACTGAAGCTTTCTTT. This sequence joins TRBV3-1 and TRBJ1-1; 10 nucleotides align to TRBD1. The germline V gene has CDR1 LGHDT and CDR2 YNNKEL (reference sequence). The CDR3 extends over 14 amino acids. After removal of 6 bases from V and 5 bases from J, the junction contained 6 bases not matched to a gene.

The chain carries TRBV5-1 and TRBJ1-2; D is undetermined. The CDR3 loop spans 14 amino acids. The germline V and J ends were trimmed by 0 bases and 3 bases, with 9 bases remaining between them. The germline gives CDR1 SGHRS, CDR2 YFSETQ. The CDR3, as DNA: TGCGCCAGCAGCTTGGGAAGGGCTGACTATGGCTACACCTTC. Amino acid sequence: CASSLGRADYGYTF.

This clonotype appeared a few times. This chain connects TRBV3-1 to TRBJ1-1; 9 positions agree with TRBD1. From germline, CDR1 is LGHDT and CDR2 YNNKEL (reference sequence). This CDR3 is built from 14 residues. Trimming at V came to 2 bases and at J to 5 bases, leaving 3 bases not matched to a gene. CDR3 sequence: CASSQNRGHTEAFF. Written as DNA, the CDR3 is TGTGCCAGCAGCCAAAACAGGGGGCATACTGAAGCTTTCTTT.